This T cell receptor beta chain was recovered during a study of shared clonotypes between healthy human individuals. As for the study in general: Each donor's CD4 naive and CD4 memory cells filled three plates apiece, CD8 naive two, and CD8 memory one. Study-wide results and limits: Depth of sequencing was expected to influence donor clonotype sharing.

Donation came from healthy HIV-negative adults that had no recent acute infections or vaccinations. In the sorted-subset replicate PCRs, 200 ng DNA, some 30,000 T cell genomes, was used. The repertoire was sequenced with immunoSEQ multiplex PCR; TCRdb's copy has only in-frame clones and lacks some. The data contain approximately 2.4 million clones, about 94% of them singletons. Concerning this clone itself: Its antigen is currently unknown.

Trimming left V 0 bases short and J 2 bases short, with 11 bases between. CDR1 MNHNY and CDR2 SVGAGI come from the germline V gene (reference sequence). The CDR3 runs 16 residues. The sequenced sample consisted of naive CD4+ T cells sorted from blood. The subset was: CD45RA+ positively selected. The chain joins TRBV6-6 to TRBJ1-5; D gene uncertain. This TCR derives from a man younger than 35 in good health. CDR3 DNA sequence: TGTGCCAGCAGTTACTCCGAGCGCGGGGGCAATCAGCCCCAGCATTTT. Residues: CASSYSERGGNQPQHF.